This is a list of T cell receptor beta chains from one sample in a study of cytomegalovirus exposure and HLA in healthy donors. Produced via immunoSEQ multiplex PCR; TCRdb's table is partial and in-frame only. The sample shows approximately 73,000 clones, about 60% of them seen only once. The source material was PBMCs. The receptors shown here come from a man aged 30-40 years in good health and CMV-seropositive. CDR3s include the opening cysteine and the closing phenylalanine or tryptophan. The D gene is left open where the match is weak. A row's size may be missing; if present it is once, few, many or a size class.

D,V,size,J,CDR3,DNA
.,TRBV29-1,.,TRBJ2-2,CSVEEGGATNTGELFF,TGCAGCGTTGAAGAAGGAGGGGCGACAAACACCGGGGAGCTGTTTTTT
.,TRBV2,.,TRBJ2-7,CASTLGEGEYEQYF,TGTGCCAGCACCCTTGGAGAGGGAGAATACGAGCAGTACTTC
.,TRBV9,.,TRBJ2-7,CASSVGDRGGAYEQYF,TGTGCCAGCAGCGTAGGAGATAGGGGCGGTGCATACGAGCAGTACTTC
TRBD2,TRBV5-1,few,TRBJ2-3,CASSPNGLESTDTQYF,TGCGCCAGCAGCCCCAATGGACTAGAGAGCACAGATACGCAGTATTTT
.,TRBV27,.,TRBJ2-7,CASMSGRYNEQYF,TGTGCCAGCATGTCAGGGAGGTACAACGAGCAGTACTTC
.,TRBV21-1,.,TRBJ2-7,CASSKAATGGTTYEQYF,TGTGCCAGCAGCAAAGCGGCTACAGGGGGCACGACCTACGAGCAGTACTTC
.,TRBV5-4,once,TRBJ2-2,CASSLRSLNGELFF,TGTGCCAGCAGCTTGAGGAGCTTGAACGGGGAGCTGTTTTTT
TRBD1,TRBV7-2,few,TRBJ2-7,CASSLTDRSYEQYF,TGTGCCAGCAGCTTAACGGACAGGTCCTACGAGCAGTACTTC
.,TRBV6-1,.,TRBJ2-3,CASTRSHAADTQYF,TGTGCCAGCACGCGGAGCCACGCCGCAGATACGCAGTATTTT
.,TRBV6-5,few,TRBJ2-7,CASSLRSGSYEQYF,TGTGCCAGCAGTCTGCGGTCGGGCTCCTACGAGCAGTACTTC
TRBD1,TRBV9,few,TRBJ2-7,CASSVDVSGQGIYEQYF,TGTGCCAGCAGCGTAGATGTGTCGGGACAGGGAATCTACGAGCAGTACTTC
TRBD2,TRBV7-9,.,TRBJ2-1,CASSQPGRTSNEQFF,TGTGCCAGCAGCCAACCGGGACGGACTAGCAATGAGCAGTTCTTC
.,TRBV6-6,few,TRBJ1-5,CASTKGGVGNQPQHF,TGTGCCAGCACCAAGGGAGGGGTGGGCAATCAGCCCCAGCATTTT
.,TRBV2,.,TRBJ1-3,CASKAAGENTIYF,TGTGCCAGCAAGGCGGCAGGGGAAAACACCATATATTTT
.,TRBV11-3,few,TRBJ2-7,CASSFDSSYEQYF,TGTGCCAGCAGCTTCGACAGTTCCTACGAGCAGTACTTC
TRBD2,TRBV10-3,.,TRBJ2-5,CAISLTGTSGQETQYF,TGTGCCATCAGCCTGACCGGGACTAGCGGACAAGAGACCCAGTACTTC
.,TRBV19,.,TRBJ2-7,CATRGESSYEQYF,TGTGCCACCAGGGGGGAGAGCTCCTACGAGCAGTACTTC
TRBD2,TRBV7-7,few,TRBJ2-1,CASSLSSGRAGNEQFF,TGTGCTAGCAGCTTGAGTAGCGGGAGGGCAGGGAATGAGCAGTTCTTC
TRBD1,TRBV19,.,TRBJ1-2,CASSIGGGGYGYTF,TGTGCCAGTAGTATAGGAGGGGGCGGCTATGGCTACACCTTC
.,TRBV19,.,TRBJ2-3,CASRDRGHLSTDTQYF,TGTGCCAGTAGGGACCGGGGACACCTCAGCACAGATACGCAGTATTTT
.,TRBV6-5,.,TRBJ1-1,CASSSHRDLNTEAFF,TGTGCCAGCAGTAGCCACAGGGACCTGAACACTGAAGCTTTCTTT
.,TRBV15,.,TRBJ2-2,CATSRESGTSRTGELFF,TGTGCCACCAGCAGGGAGTCCGGGACTTCAAGAACCGGGGAGCTGTTTTTT
TRBD2,TRBV5-1,few,TRBJ2-3,CASSQLAGVDTQYF,TGCGCCAGCAGCCAGCTAGCGGGGGTAGATACGCAGTATTTT
.,TRBV10-1,.,TRBJ2-1,CASSEVTGLKEQFF,TGCGCCAGCAGCGAAGTCACAGGTTTGAAGGAGCAGTTCTTC
.,TRBV5-4,.,TRBJ2-1,CASSQSSPTNYNEQFF,TGTGCCAGCAGCCAGTCGAGTCCGACAAATTACAATGAGCAGTTCTTC
.,TRBV19,.,TRBJ1-5,CASSRDRNQPQHF,TGTGCCAGTAGTAGAGACAGAAATCAGCCCCAGCATTTT
.,TRBV30,.,TRBJ1-5,CAWSRGHRDQPQHF,TGTGCCTGGAGTCGCGGACACAGAGATCAGCCCCAGCATTTT
TRBD1,TRBV9,.,TRBJ1-1,CASSKGDRSTEAFF,TGTGCCAGCAGCAAAGGGGACAGATCCACTGAAGCTTTCTTT
.,TRBV29-1,.,TRBJ2-5,CLYREGETQYF,TGCTTATACAGGGAAGGGGAGACCCAGTACTTC
.,TRBV10-3,few,TRBJ2-7,CAISGQGFDEQYF,TGTGCCATCAGTGGGCAGGGGTTTGACGAGCAGTACTTC
.,TRBV10-3,.,TRBJ1-4,CASTGGDEKLLF,TGTGCCTCAACCGGAGGGGATGAAAAACTGTTGTTT
.,TRBV28,.,TRBJ1-3,CASSLSRVGNTIYF,TGTGCCAGCAGTTTATCCAGGGTTGGAAACACCATATATTTT
TRBD2,TRBV25-1,few,TRBJ2-3,CASSGGGLRTTEDTQYF,TGTGCCAGCAGTGGGGGGGGTTTGCGGACGACAGAGGATACGCAGTATTTT
.,TRBV29-1,.,TRBJ2-2,CSVQKSPVGTGELFF,TGCAGCGTACAGAAGAGCCCCGTGGGCACCGGGGAGCTGTTTTTT
TRBD1,TRBV28,.,TRBJ2-2,CASSLTRTGNTGELFF,TGTGCCAGCAGTTTAACGCGGACAGGGAACACCGGGGAGCTGTTTTTT
.,TRBV5-1,.,TRBJ1-1,CASTLTGNTEAFF,TGCGCCAGCACCCTGACAGGGAACACTGAAGCTTTCTTT
.,TRBV27,.,TRBJ2-1,CASSLGQTNEQFF,TGTGCCAGCAGTTTAGGCCAGACAAATGAGCAGTTCTTC
.,TRBV29-1,.,TRBJ2-7,CSVEVDRRPTEQYF,TGCAGCGTGGAAGTAGACAGGAGGCCGACCGAGCAGTACTTC
.,TRBV5-1,.,TRBJ1-4,CASSLGQNNEKLFF,TGCGCCAGCAGCTTGGGCCAGAATAATGAAAAACTGTTTTTT
TRBD2,TRBV7-3,.,TRBJ2-7,CASSHSSGARYEQYF,TGTGCCAGCAGCCATTCTAGCGGGGCACGCTACGAGCAGTACTTC
.,TRBV11-3,.,TRBJ2-3,CASSSTEETWDTQYF,TGTGCCAGCAGCTCCACCGAGGAGACGTGGGATACGCAGTATTTT
TRBD1,TRBV5-4,.,TRBJ2-3,CASGTGFSTDTQYF,TGTGCCAGCGGGACAGGGTTTAGTACAGATACGCAGTATTTT
TRBD1,TRBV28,.,TRBJ1-4,CASSSSTGAGSEKLFF,TGTGCCAGCAGTTCCTCGACAGGGGCGGGGAGTGAAAAACTGTTTTTT
.,TRBV7-9,.,TRBJ2-1,CASSGADEQFF,TGTGCCAGCAGCGGAGCGGATGAGCAGTTCTTC
TRBD1,TRBV7-2,.,TRBJ1-1,CASSNRQGGWTEAFF,TGTGCCAGCAGCAATCGACAGGGTGGTTGGACTGAAGCTTTCTTT